The clone carrying this T cell receptor (beta chain) was counted at least ten times. The CDR3 has 11 residues. V was clipped by 8 bases and J by 2 bases, with 6 bases between them. The germline gives CDR1 SGHTA, CDR2 FQGNSA. TCRdb re-called the 5' RACE reads through MiXCR, storing one row per CDR3 protein. The repertoire holds 550,000 to 650,000 distinct CDR3 sequences, with 15% to 20% as singletons. The data were taken from a study of T-cell memory formation after mild COVID-19. Study at large: There were largely donor-specific TCR clusters.

The sample comprised PBMCs or a T cell subset sorted from them (not recorded which). The TCR sequence derives from an adult woman who had mild COVID-19 (a few samples of this study predate the infection). Cell type and time point are not known. V and J are TRBV7-2 and TRBJ1-2; D call uncertain. This chain's CDR3 is CASGGNYGYTF. The CDR3 bases are TGTGCCAGCGGTGGGAACTATGGCTACACCTTC.